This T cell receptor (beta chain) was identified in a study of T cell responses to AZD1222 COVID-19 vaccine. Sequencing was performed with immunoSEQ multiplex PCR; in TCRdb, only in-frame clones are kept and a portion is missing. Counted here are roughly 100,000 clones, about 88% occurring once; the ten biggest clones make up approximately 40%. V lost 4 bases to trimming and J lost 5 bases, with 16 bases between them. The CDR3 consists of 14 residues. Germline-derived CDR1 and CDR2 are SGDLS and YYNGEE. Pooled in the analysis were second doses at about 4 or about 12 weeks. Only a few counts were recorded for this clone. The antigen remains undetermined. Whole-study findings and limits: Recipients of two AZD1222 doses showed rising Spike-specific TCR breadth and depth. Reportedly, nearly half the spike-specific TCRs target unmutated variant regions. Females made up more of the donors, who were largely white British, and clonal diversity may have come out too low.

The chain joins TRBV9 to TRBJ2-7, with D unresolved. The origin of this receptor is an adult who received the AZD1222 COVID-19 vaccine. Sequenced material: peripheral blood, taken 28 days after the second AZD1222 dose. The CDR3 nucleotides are TGTGCCAGCAGCCGAGAGGTGCAGGCCAACGAGCAGTACTTC. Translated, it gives CASSREVQANEQYF.